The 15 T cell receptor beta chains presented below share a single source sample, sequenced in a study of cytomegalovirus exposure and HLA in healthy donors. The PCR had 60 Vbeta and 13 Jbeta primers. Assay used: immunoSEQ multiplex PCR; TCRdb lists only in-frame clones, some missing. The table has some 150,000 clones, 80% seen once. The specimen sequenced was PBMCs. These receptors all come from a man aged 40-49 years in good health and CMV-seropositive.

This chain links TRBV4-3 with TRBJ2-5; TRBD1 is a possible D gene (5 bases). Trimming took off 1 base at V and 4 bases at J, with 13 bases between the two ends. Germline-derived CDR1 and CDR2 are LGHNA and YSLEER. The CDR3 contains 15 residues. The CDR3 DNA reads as TGCGCCAGCAGCCAAGGGCAGGGTTTAGGAGAGACCCAGTACTTC. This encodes CASSQGQGLGETQYF.

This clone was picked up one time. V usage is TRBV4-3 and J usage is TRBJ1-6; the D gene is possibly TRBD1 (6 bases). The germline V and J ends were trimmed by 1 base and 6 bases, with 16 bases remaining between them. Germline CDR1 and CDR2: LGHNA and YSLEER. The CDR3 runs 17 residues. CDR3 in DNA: TGCGCCAGCAGCCAAGGGAATTCAGGGGTGGGTAATTCACCCCTCCACTTT. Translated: CASSQGNSGVGNSPLHF.

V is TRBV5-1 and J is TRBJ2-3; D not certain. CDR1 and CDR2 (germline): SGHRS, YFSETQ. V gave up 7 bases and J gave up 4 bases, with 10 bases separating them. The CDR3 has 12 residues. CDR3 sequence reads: CASVLVADTQYF. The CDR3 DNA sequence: TGCGCCAGCGTATTAGTCGCAGATACGCAGTATTTT.

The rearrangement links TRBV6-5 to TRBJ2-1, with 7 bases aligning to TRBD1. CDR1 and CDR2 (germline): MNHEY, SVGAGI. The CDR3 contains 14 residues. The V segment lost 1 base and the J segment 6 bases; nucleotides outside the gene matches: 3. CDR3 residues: CASSYFTGVNEQFF. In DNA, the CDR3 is TGTGCCAGCAGTTACTTTACAGGGGTCAATGAGCAGTTCTTC.

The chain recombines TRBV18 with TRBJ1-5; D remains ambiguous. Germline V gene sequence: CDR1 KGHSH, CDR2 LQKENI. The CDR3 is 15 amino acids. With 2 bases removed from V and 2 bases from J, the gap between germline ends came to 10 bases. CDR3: CASSPGLGGNQPQHF. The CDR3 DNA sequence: TGTGCCAGCTCACCAGGACTTGGAGGCAATCAGCCCCAGCATTTT.

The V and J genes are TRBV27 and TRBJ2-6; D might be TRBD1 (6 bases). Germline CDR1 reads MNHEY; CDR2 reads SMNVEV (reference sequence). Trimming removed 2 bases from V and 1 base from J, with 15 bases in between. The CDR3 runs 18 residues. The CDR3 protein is CASSLLPYRESGANVLTF. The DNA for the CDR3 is TGTGCCAGCAGTTTACTGCCGTACAGGGAGTCTGGGGCCAACGTCCTGACTTTC.

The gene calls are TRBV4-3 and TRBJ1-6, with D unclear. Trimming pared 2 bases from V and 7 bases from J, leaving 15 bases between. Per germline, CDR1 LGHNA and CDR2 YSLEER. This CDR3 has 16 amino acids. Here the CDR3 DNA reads TGCGCCAGCAGCCAACCTAGGATTGTTGGGAATTCACCCCTCCACTTT. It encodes CASSQPRIVGNSPLHF.

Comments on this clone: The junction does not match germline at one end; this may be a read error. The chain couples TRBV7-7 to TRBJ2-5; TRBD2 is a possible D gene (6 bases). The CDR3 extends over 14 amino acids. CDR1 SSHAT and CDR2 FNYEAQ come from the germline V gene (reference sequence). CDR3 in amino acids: CASSLGLPGETQYF. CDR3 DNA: TGTGCTAGCAGCTTAGGACTACCTGGGGAGACCCAGTACTTC.

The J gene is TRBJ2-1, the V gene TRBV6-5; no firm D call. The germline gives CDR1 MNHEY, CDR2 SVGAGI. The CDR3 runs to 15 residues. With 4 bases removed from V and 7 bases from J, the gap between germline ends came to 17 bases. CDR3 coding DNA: TGTGCCAGCAGTTTTAACTATGCGGCGCTAAATGAGCAGTTCTTC. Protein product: CASSFNYAALNEQFF.

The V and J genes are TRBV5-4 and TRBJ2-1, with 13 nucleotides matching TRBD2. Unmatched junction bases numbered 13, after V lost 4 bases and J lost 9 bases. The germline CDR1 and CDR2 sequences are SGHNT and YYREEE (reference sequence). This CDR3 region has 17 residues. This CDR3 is CASSPDLTSGRTSEQFF. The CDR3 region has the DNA TGTGCCAGCAGCCCTGACCTGACTAGCGGGAGGACGAGTGAGCAGTTCTTC.

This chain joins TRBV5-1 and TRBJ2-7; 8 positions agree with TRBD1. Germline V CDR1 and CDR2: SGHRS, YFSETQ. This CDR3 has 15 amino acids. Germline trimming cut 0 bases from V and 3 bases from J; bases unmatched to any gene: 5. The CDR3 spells CASSLAGRGLYEQYF. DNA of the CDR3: TGCGCCAGCAGCTTGGCGGGCAGGGGGCTCTACGAGCAGTACTTC.

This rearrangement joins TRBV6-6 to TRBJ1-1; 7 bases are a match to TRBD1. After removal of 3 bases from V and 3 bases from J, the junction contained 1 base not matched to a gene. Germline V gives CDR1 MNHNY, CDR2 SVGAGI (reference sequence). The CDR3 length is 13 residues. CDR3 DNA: TGTGCCAGCAGTTATGACAGGGACACTGAAGCTTTCTTT. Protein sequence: CASSYDRDTEAFF.

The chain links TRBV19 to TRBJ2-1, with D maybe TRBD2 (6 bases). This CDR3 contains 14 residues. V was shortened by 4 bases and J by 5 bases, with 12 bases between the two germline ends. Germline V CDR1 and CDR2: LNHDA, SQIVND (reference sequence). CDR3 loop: CASSTWDSDNEQFF. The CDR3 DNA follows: TGTGCCAGTAGTACATGGGACTCAGACAATGAGCAGTTCTTC.

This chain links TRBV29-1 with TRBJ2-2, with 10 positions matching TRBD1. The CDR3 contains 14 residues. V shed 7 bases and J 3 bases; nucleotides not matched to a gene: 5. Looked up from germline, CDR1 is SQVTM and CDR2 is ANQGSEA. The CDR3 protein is CSAGTGADTGELFF. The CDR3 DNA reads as TGCAGCGCCGGGACAGGGGCTGACACCGGGGAGCTGTTTTTT.

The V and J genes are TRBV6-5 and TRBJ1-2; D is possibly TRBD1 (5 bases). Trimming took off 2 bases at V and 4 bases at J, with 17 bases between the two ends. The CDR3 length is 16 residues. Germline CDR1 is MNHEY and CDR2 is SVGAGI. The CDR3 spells CASSYTLGEGGYGYTF. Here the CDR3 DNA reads TGTGCCAGCAGTTACACCTTGGGGGAGGGAGGCTATGGCTACACCTTC.